Detailed here is one TCR beta chain. This specimen comes from a study of PD-1 blockade in classical Hodgkin lymphoma. V lost 7 bases and J lost 4; bases outside the gene matches: 4. This CDR3 has 14 amino acids. Germline CDR1 and CDR2: LNHDA and SQIVND (reference sequence). Generated by immunoSEQ multiplex PCR, the TCRdb table keeps only in-frame clones and is missing some. The table records 50,000 or so clones, 65% to 80% of them present only once. Time point reported: cycle 4 day 1 (C4D1), after less than 7 weeks of nivolumab. Brentuximab vedotin exposure varied, and every patient relapsed after autologous stem cell transplantation.

This material consisted of peripheral blood mononuclear cells (PBMCs), taken before the fourth cycle of nivolumab. The sequence was collected from a human donor with classical Hodgkin lymphoma. The chain is built from TRBV19 and TRBJ2-2, with 9 bases identical to TRBD1. CDR3 nucleotides: TGTGCCAGTACAGGGACAGGGCCCACCGGGGAGCTGTTTTTT. It specifies CASTGTGPTGELFF.